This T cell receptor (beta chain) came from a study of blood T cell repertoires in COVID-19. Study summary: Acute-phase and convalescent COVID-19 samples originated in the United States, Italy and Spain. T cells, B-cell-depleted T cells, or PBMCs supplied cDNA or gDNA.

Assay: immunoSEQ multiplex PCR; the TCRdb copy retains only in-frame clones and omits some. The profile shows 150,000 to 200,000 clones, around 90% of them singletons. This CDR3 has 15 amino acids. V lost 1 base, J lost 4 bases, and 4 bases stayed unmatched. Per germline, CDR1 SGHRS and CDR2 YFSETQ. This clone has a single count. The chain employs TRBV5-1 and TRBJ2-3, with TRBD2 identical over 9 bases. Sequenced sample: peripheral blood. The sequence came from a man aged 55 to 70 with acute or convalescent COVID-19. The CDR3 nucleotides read TGCGCCAGCAGCTTGACAGCGGGGGGATCAGATACGCAGTATTTT. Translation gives CASSLTAGGSDTQYF.